What follows are 27 T cell receptor beta chains derived from one specimen sequenced in a study of spatial heterogeneity in lung cancer. TCRdb independently ran MiXCR on the 5' RACE reads; one entry per CDR3 protein. The sample has about 7,000 distinct CDR3 sequences, roughly 6.4% seen once. As to time point: sample taken at primary tumor resection. Whole RNA came from tumor, nontumor lung or frozen PBMC and was sequenced without being sorted. Here the sequenced sample was PBMCs, taken at surgery. All receptors derive from a male donor with early-stage non-small cell lung cancer.

This clonotype was counted between two and nine times. Because the library targeted alpha chains, this beta chain is an off-target read whose size means little. The chain has TRBV20-1 and TRBJ2-5; 10 positions match TRBD2. The junction had 4 bases not matched to a gene; V was cut back by 0 bases and J by 0 bases. This CDR3 spans 16 amino acids. Germline V gene data show CDR1 as DFQATT and CDR2 as SNEGSKA (reference sequence). DNA for the CDR3: TGCAGTGCTAGAGACAGCGGGAGGGCCGACCAAGAGACCCAGTACTTC. Translated: CSARDSGRADQETQYF.

This clonotype occurred a few times. As an off-target read in a library built for alpha chains, this beta chain has a frequency of little significance. The chain carries TRBV29-1 and TRBJ2-7; D uncertain. Germline CDR1 reads SQVTM; CDR2 reads ANQGSEA. The CDR3 covers 11 residues. With 2 bases removed from V and 4 bases from J, the gap between germline ends came to 6 bases. CDR3 loop: CSVELGYEQYF. In nucleotides, the CDR3 is TGCAGCGTTGAATTGGGGTACGAGCAGTACTTC.

This clonotype appeared many times. This beta chain is off target for a library built for alpha chains, so its abundance means little. V is TRBV7-2 and J is TRBJ2-2; D gene uncertain. The germline CDR1 and CDR2 sequences are SGHTA and FQGNSA. This CDR3 is 16 amino acids long. The V and J ends lost 5 bases and 8 bases respectively, with 21 bases between them. The CDR3, as DNA: TGTGCCAGCAGCCGAAACCTGGACCCCTCTCAGGGGGAGCTGTTTTTT. Residues: CASSRNLDPSQGELFF.

This clonotype was seen repeatedly, ten times or more. Little can be read into the size of this beta chain, an off-target read in a library designed for alpha chains. This rearrangement joins TRBV20-1 to TRBJ1-5; no clear D. V was clipped by 1 base and J by 5 bases, with 12 bases between them. This CDR3 is built from 14 residues. From germline, CDR1 is DFQATT and CDR2 SNEGSKA (reference sequence). The CDR3 nucleotides read TGCAGTGCTAGAGCCACAGTATTTGATCAGCCCCAGCATTTT. This encodes CSARATVFDQPQHF.

This clonotype was counted many times. This beta chain is off target for a library built for alpha chains, so its abundance means little. V gene TRBV12-3 or TRBV12-4 combines with J gene TRBJ2-4; 7 nucleotides match TRBD2. V was pared by 2 bases and J by 3 bases, with 7 bases of the junction left unmatched. The length of the CDR3 is 16 residues. Here the CDR3 DNA reads TGTGCCAGCAGTTTATGGGGGGGTAAGGTCAAAAACATTCAGTACTTC. Translating gives CASSLWGGKVKNIQYF.

This clonotype was picked up many times. Being off target in a library aimed at alpha chains, this beta chain has a size of little meaning. The CDR3 nucleotides are TGTGCCAGCAGTTCACCCAGGGTGCGGTCCTACGAGCAGTACTTC. Translation gives CASSSPRVRSYEQYF. The genes are TRBV6-5 and TRBJ2-7; D may be TRBD1 (5 bases). This CDR3 has 15 residues. Trimming left V 4 bases short and J 1 base short, with 14 bases between. CDR1 is MNHEY, CDR2 SVGAGI, per germline.

Points on this clonotype: This beta chain turned up in a library designed for alpha chains; as an off-target read, its abundance says little. This chain uses TRBV6-2 or TRBV6-3 with TRBJ2-3; unclear D gene. Trimming took 5 bases from V and 6 from J, leaving 15 bases between them. The CDR3 runs 14 residues. CDR1 MNHEY and CDR2 SVGEGT come from the germline V gene. CDR3 sequence: CASSPSVQPDTQYF. The CDR3 DNA is TGTGCCAGCAGTCCGTCGGTACAGCCGGATACGCAGTATTTT.

This clonotype was seen many times. This beta chain is an unintended read in a library built for alpha chains; its size means little. The chain recombines TRBV2 with TRBJ2-5; a possible D gene is TRBD2 (5 bases). V lost 10 bases, J lost 3 bases, and 18 bases lay in between. Germline V gene lookup returns CDR1 SNHLY and CDR2 FYNNEI. The CDR3 runs 14 residues. CDR3 in DNA: TGTGCCAACAAATTAGAGGGCCAAGAAGAGACCCAGTACTTC. Amino acid sequence: CANKLEGQEETQYF.

This clonotype has only a few counts. This beta chain represents an off-target read in a library built for alpha chains; its size is of limited meaning. The rearrangement uses TRBV12-3 or TRBV12-4 and TRBJ1-1; D possibly corresponds to TRBD1 (5 bases). The CDR3 has 13 residues. V lost 5 bases to trimming and J lost 0 bases, with 7 bases between them. For the CDR3, the DNA is TGTGCCAGCAGTCCCAGGGTGAACACTGAAGCTTTCTTT. It codes for CASSPRVNTEAFF.

This clonotype was counted ten times or more. Since the library was made to target alpha chains, this beta chain is a stray read and its abundance is not meaningful. J is TRBJ2-2 and V is TRBV5-1; 7 nucleotides line up with TRBD1. Germline loops: CDR1 SGHRS, CDR2 YFSETQ. The CDR3 loop spans 16 amino acids. The ends lost 0 bases at V and 6 bases at J; junction bases unmatched: 8. The CDR3 loop reads CASSLEAGGSSGELFF. In DNA, the CDR3 is TGCGCCAGCAGCTTGGAGGCAGGGGGTTCTTCCGGGGAGCTGTTTTTT.

This clonotype was counted many times. This beta chain is an unintended read in a library built for alpha chains; its size means little. The chain is built from TRBV18 and TRBJ2-1; 9 nucleotides align to TRBD1. From germline, CDR1 is KGHSH and CDR2 LQKENI. The CDR3 is 13 amino acids. Losses at the gene ends were 6 bases for V and 3 bases for J; bases not matched to a gene: 0. CDR3 sequence reads: CASSGQGYNEQFF. For the CDR3, the DNA is TGTGCCAGCTCGGGACAGGGCTACAATGAGCAGTTCTTC. Based on the CDR3 plus reference TRBV18 and TRBJ2-1, the full variable domain is NAGVMQNPRHLVRRRGQEARLRCSPMKGHSHVYWYRQLPEEGLKFMVYLQKENIIDESGMPKERFSAEFPKEGPSILRIQQVVRGDSAAYFCASSGQGYNEQFFGPGTRLTVL.

This clonotype was detected ten times or more. The size of this beta chain means little, since it is a stray read in a library made for alpha chains. The V gene is TRBV5-1, the J gene TRBJ2-5; D uncertain. The germline gives CDR1 SGHRS, CDR2 YFSETQ. V lost 4 bases and J lost 0, with 4 bases in between. CDR3 size: 12 residues. The CDR3 sequence is CASSRNQETQYF. CDR3 nucleotides: TGCGCCAGCAGCCGAAACCAAGAGACCCAGTACTTC.

This clonotype showed up just a few times. As an off-target read in a library built for alpha chains, this beta chain has a frequency of little significance. The chain links TRBV19 to TRBJ2-5; D call uncertain. CDR3 length: 14 amino acids. Deletions cut 2 bases from V and 1 base from J, with 8 bases between. Germline V lookup: CDR1 LNHDA, CDR2 SQIVND (reference sequence). This chain's CDR3 is CASSIRSIQETQYF. Written as DNA, the CDR3 is TGTGCCAGTAGTATACGCTCTATCCAAGAGACCCAGTACTTC.

This clonotype counts as medium-sized. Since it is a stray read in a library aimed at alpha chains, this beta chain has a size that is not meaningful. This chain joins TRBV20-1 and TRBJ1-5; tentatively, D is TRBD1 (5 bases). CDR1 and CDR2 (germline): DFQATT, SNEGSKA (reference sequence). The CDR3 length is 11 residues. The CDR3 DNA is TGCAGCTGGGGGTCCAGTCAGCCCCAGCATTTT. Translating gives CSWGSSQPQHF.

This clonotype has at least ten counts. This beta chain is a stray read from a library made for alpha chains; its abundance is not meaningful. V is TRBV2 and J is TRBJ2-3; D is uncertain. The V and J ends lost 4 bases and 5 bases respectively, with 10 bases between them. Per germline, CDR1 SNHLY and CDR2 FYNNEI. The length of the CDR3 is 13 residues. The CDR3 region has the DNA TGTGCCAGCAGTGGAAACCGCGGAGATACGCAGTATTTT. As protein: CASSGNRGDTQYF.

Many counts were recorded for this clonotype. With the library built for alpha chains, this beta chain is off target and its frequency is not meaningful. The V call is TRBV28, the J call TRBJ1-2, with D perhaps TRBD1 (5 bases). Trimming removed 2 bases at V and 1 base at J, with 11 bases between. This CDR3 is built from 15 residues. The germline gives CDR1 MDHEN, CDR2 SYDVKM. This CDR3 reads CASSLTTAVNYGYTF. CDR3 DNA sequence: TGTGCCAGCAGTTTAACGACAGCAGTTAACTATGGCTACACCTTC.

This clonotype is medium-sized by share. This beta chain lies outside the target of a library built for alpha chains; its clone size means little. This rearrangement joins TRBV3-1 to TRBJ2-7; 10 bases fit TRBD1. Germline V lookup: CDR1 LGHDT, CDR2 YNNKEL (reference sequence). The CDR3 loop spans 16 amino acids. V was clipped by 5 bases and J by 7 bases; unmatched bases: 14. The CDR3 DNA sequence: TGTGCCAGCAGCTCATCAGCCGGGACAGGGGTTCGGGAGCAGTACTTC. Its protein is CASSSSAGTGVREQYF.

This clonotype was picked up many times. Because this beta chain is a stray read in a library intended to capture alpha chains, its abundance should not be given much weight. The J gene is TRBJ2-7, the V gene TRBV6-5; D unresolved. CDR1 and CDR2 from the germline V gene are MNHEY and SVGAGI. The CDR3 is 14 residues long. Trimming removed 3 bases at V and 4 bases at J, with 13 bases between. CDR3 residues: CASSYTILGYEQYF. CDR3 in DNA: TGTGCCAGCAGTTATACTATTCTCGGATACGAGCAGTACTTC.

As for this clonotype: For a library built for alpha chains, this beta chain is a stray read; little rests on its size. V gene TRBV10-3 combines with J gene TRBJ2-2; no definite D call. Trimming took 0 bases from V and 2 from J, leaving 13 bases between them. Germline V gene data show CDR1 as ENHRY and CDR2 as SYGVKD. The CDR3 loop spans 17 amino acids. The CDR3 sequence is CAISESGQLSNTGELFF. The CDR3 nucleotides are TGTGCCATCAGTGAGTCGGGCCAGCTGAGTAACACCGGGGAGCTGTTTTTT.

This clonotype was counted at least ten times. This beta chain is off target for a library built for alpha chains, so its abundance means little. This chain uses TRBV6-1 with TRBJ2-1; possibly TRBD1 for D (5 bases). The V gene lost 7 bases and the J gene lost 9 bases, with 10 bases spanning the gap. The CDR3 has 11 residues. CDR1 and CDR2 from the germline V gene are MNHNS and SASEGT. The CDR3 nucleotides read TGTGCCAGCACCCGAAGGGGTGAGCAGTTCTTC. As protein: CASTRRGEQFF.

This clonotype has a count of ten or more. This beta chain lies outside the target of a library built for alpha chains; its clone size means little. The chain links TRBV20-1 to TRBJ1-1; no clear D gene. Germline CDR1 DFQATT, CDR2 SNEGSKA (reference sequence). There are 13 residues in the CDR3. V lost 6 bases to trimming and J lost 1 base, with 12 bases between them. In nucleotides, the CDR3 is TGCAGTGCGGTTCGTGACCCGAACACTGAAGCTTTCTTT. Its translation is CSAVRDPNTEAFF.

This clonotype was recorded many times. This beta chain lies outside the target of a library built for alpha chains; its clone size means little. This chain links TRBV20-1 with TRBJ1-5; D uncertain. Trimming left V 5 bases short and J 4 bases short, with 15 bases between. Germline CDR1 DFQATT, CDR2 SNEGSKA (reference sequence). The CDR3 extends over 14 amino acids. The CDR3 sequence: CSAGGTIPNQPQHF. DNA for the CDR3: TGCAGTGCTGGCGGAACTATCCCTAATCAGCCCCAGCATTTT.

This clonotype was recorded many times. This beta chain was picked up by a library intended for alpha chains and is off target, so its count carries little meaning. The V and J genes are TRBV28 and TRBJ1-4; the D gene is possibly TRBD1 (5 bases). V was trimmed by 5 bases and J by 3 bases, leaving 16 bases between them. The germline CDR1 and CDR2 sequences are MDHEN and SYDVKM. The CDR3 is 16 amino acids. The CDR3 reads CASSNPSGGANEKLFF. In nucleotides, the CDR3 is TGTGCCAGCAGTAATCCTTCCGGGGGTGCTAATGAAAAACTGTTTTTT.

There are many counts of this clonotype. A library prepared for alpha chains yielded this beta chain as an off-target read; its size is of little meaning. The chain has TRBV5-1 and TRBJ2-7; TRBD2 is a possible D gene (5 bases). The CDR3 contains 14 residues. The V gene lost 0 bases and the J gene lost 5 bases, with 12 bases spanning the gap. The germline CDR1 and CDR2 sequences are SGHRS and YFSETQ. For the CDR3, the DNA is TGCGCCAGCAGCTTGGGCGGGCGCGGCCACGAGCAGTACTTC. It yields the protein CASSLGGRGHEQYF.

This clonotype was found many times. Found in a library prepared for alpha chains, this beta chain is an off-target read, and its abundance has little meaning. The rearrangement uses TRBV6-5 and TRBJ1-5, with no clear D. The CDR3 has 15 amino acids. Germline V CDR1 and CDR2: MNHEY, SVGAGI. Trimming cost V 5 bases and J 0 bases, with 11 bases left between them. The CDR3 nucleotides are TGTGCCAGCAGTGTAGACATTAATAGCAATCAGCCCCAGCATTTT. This encodes CASSVDINSNQPQHF.

This clonotype was observed many times. This beta chain lies outside the target of a library built for alpha chains; its clone size means little. The chain combines TRBV6-6 with TRBJ1-6; 7 nucleotides align to TRBD1. The germline V gene encodes CDR1 MNHNY and CDR2 SVGAGI (reference sequence). CDR3 length: 14 residues. Unmatched junction bases numbered 5, after V lost 7 bases and J lost 5 bases. The CDR3 spells CASNPGQHNSPLHF. In nucleotides, the CDR3 is TGTGCCAGCAACCCGGGACAGCATAATTCACCCCTCCACTTT.

At least ten counts were recorded for this clonotype. This beta chain is a stray read from a library made for alpha chains; its abundance is not meaningful. The chain employs TRBV27 and TRBJ1-1, with TRBD1 as a possible D gene (5 bases). Germline lookup yields CDR1 MNHEY and CDR2 SMNVEV (reference sequence). The CDR3 is 15 amino acids. V lost 4 bases and J 3 bases, leaving 15 bases between the germline ends. The DNA for the CDR3 is TGTGCCAGCAGTTCGTCCACCCAGGGAGACACTGAAGCTTTCTTT. Translated: CASSSSTQGDTEAFF.